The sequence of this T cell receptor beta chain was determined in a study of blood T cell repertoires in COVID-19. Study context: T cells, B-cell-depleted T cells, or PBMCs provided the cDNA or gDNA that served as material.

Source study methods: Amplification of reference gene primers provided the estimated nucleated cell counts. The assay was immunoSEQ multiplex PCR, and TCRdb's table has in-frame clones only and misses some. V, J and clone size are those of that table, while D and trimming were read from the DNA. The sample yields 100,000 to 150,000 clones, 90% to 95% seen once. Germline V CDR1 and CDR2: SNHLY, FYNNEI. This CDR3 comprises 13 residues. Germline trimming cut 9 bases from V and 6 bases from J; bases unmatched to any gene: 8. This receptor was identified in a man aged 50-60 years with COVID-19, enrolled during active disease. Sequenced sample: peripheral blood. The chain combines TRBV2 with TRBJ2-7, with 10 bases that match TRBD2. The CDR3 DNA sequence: TGTGCCAGGAAGAGCGGGAGGGAGGGCGAGCAGTACGTC. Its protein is CARKSGREGEQYV.